Following are 27 T cell receptor beta chains from one sample sequenced in a study of blood T cell repertoires in COVID-19. TCRdb keeps only in-frame clones here, not all; method: immunoSEQ multiplex PCR. Among approximately 94,000 clones listed, around 81% were seen once. Sequenced: peripheral blood. These receptor sequences come from a man over 45 with active or convalescent COVID-19.

There are a few counts of this clone. V usage is TRBV2 and J usage is TRBJ1-2, with a tentative D call TRBD1 (5 bases). V lost 2 bases to trimming and J lost 7 bases, with 14 bases between them. This CDR3 region has 14 residues. The germline V gene has CDR1 SNHLY and CDR2 FYNNEI. Here the CDR3 reads CASSELTVDSGYTF. The CDR3 DNA reads TGTGCCAGCAGTGAACTGACAGTAGACAGTGGCTACACCTTC.

The chain carries TRBV24-1 and TRBJ2-2; D is unresolved. V lost 9 bases, J lost 0 bases, and 7 bases lay in between. Germline-derived CDR1 and CDR2 are KGHDR and SFDVKD. This CDR3 is 13 amino acids long. As DNA, the CDR3 is TGTGCCACCGGCATTCCGAACACCGGGGAGCTGTTTTTT. Translated: CATGIPNTGELFF.

The chain couples TRBV19 to TRBJ2-5, with D tentatively TRBD2 (6 bases). The V gene lost 4 bases and the J gene lost 2 bases, with 11 bases spanning the gap. In germline, CDR1 is LNHDA, CDR2 SQIVND (reference sequence). The CDR3 has 14 amino acids. The CDR3 nucleotides are TGTGCCAGTAGTACCACCGGAGGGCAAGAGACCCAGTACTTC. As protein: CASSTTGGQETQYF.

This clone was counted once. This chain uses TRBV9 with TRBJ2-2, with 7 bases matching TRBD2. This CDR3 is 15 amino acids long. The germline V gene encodes CDR1 SGDLS and CDR2 YYNGEE. V was pared by 0 bases and J by 6 bases, with 5 bases of the junction left unmatched. The CDR3 spells CASSVVAGVSGELFF. The CDR3 nucleotides read TGTGCCAGCAGCGTAGTTGCGGGAGTATCCGGGGAGCTGTTTTTT.

This clone has only a few counts. The rearrangement joins TRBV3-1 (or the pseudogene TRBV3-2) to TRBJ1-5, with D possibly TRBD1 on 6 matching bases. Between the trimmed V and J ends, which lost 11 bases and 6 bases, there was a span of 23 bases. The CDR3 extends over 15 amino acids. Germline lookup yields CDR1 LGHDT and CDR2 YNNKEL (reference sequence). The CDR3 spells CAVLKRGPRGQPQHF. The CDR3 bases are TGTGCCGTACTTAAGAGGGGCCCCAGGGGTCAGCCCCAGCATTTT.

V gene TRBV7-2 combines with J gene TRBJ1-3, with D perhaps matching TRBD1 (6 bases). The CDR3 runs 14 residues. The V and J ends lost 5 bases and 1 base respectively, with 9 bases between them. CDR1 is SGHTA, CDR2 FQGNSA, per germline. The CDR3 bases are TGTGCCAGCAGCCCACAGGGTTCTGGAAACACCATATATTTT. It is translated as CASSPQGSGNTIYF.

The chain employs TRBV4-1 and TRBJ2-3; TRBD2 matches at 9 bases. CDR1 is MGHRA, CDR2 YSYEKL, per germline. This CDR3 is built from 16 residues. The trim removed 6 bases at V and 0 bases at J, leaving 7 bases unmatched. The CDR3 spells CASSKGLATSTDTQYF. The CDR3 region has the DNA TGCGCCAGCAGTAAAGGACTAGCGACTAGCACAGATACGCAGTATTTT.

The J gene is TRBJ1-4, the V gene TRBV2, with TRBD1 as a possible D gene (5 bases). The CDR3 loop spans 13 amino acids. V was clipped by 7 bases and J by 7 bases, with 13 bases between them. The germline V gene encodes CDR1 SNHLY and CDR2 FYNNEI. The CDR3 DNA reads as TGTGCCAGCACGGGCCAGGGCCCTGAAAAACTGTTTTTT. Translated, it gives CASTGQGPEKLFF.

This clone was recorded only once. The CDR3 DNA sequence: TGTGCCAGCAGACCGGGGGTAGCGGGCCCCGGAGATACGCAGTATTTT. It yields the protein CASRPGVAGPGDTQYF. The chain couples TRBV11-3 to TRBJ2-3, with 7 bases identical to TRBD2. This CDR3 has 16 residues. V was clipped by 6 bases and J by 5 bases; unmatched bases: 14. The V gene's germline CDR1 is SGHNT and CDR2 YENEEA.

The chain combines TRBV12-3 or TRBV12-4 with TRBJ1-1; D call uncertain. V was trimmed by 6 bases and J by 3 bases, leaving 11 bases between them. The CDR3 spans 13 residues. CDR3 DNA: TGTGCCAGCAGGCTCCGGAGGGACACTGAAGCTTTCTTT. It is translated as CASRLRRDTEAFF.

In DNA form, the CDR3 reads TGTGCCAGTAGTGCTCGGGGTATTGGGTTCTACAATGAGCAGTTCTTC. This encodes CASSARGIGFYNEQFF. V usage is TRBV19 and J usage is TRBJ2-1, with D possibly matching TRBD2 (5 bases). The CDR3 loop spans 16 amino acids. Trimming stripped 5 bases from V and 3 bases from J, with 17 bases between. Germline lookup yields CDR1 LNHDA and CDR2 SQIVND (reference sequence). Full variable domain (missing parts from reference TRBV19 and TRBJ2-1): DGGITQSPKYLFRKEGQNVTLSCEQNLNHDAMYWYRQDPGQGLRLIYYSQIVNDFQKGDIAEGYSVSREKKESFPLTVTSAQKNPTAFYLCASSARGIGFYNEQFFGPGTRLTVL.

The chain links TRBV5-1 to TRBJ2-1; D call uncertain. Per germline, CDR1 SGHRS and CDR2 YFSETQ. This CDR3 region has 15 residues. V was clipped by 0 bases and J by 0 bases, with 7 bases between them. This CDR3 is CASSLAMSSYNEQFF. The CDR3 DNA reads TGCGCCAGCAGCTTGGCGATGAGCTCCTACAATGAGCAGTTCTTC.

J is TRBJ2-2 and V is TRBV28, with 8 bases that match TRBD2. From germline, CDR1 is MDHEN and CDR2 SYDVKM. Trimming cost V 2 bases and J 4 bases; bases outside gene matches: 12. The CDR3 sequence is 18 residues long. CDR3 amino acids: CASSLPLWTSSGTGELFF. The DNA of the CDR3 is TGTGCCAGCAGTTTACCCCTTTGGACTAGCTCGGGCACCGGGGAGCTGTTTTTT.

This sequence joins TRBV5-1 and TRBJ1-6; the D is unclear. CDR1 is SGHRS, CDR2 YFSETQ, per germline. Trimming stripped 1 base from V and 6 bases from J, with 8 bases between. The CDR3 extends over 14 amino acids. The CDR3 DNA is TGCGCCAGCAGCTTGTGGGAGAGTAATTCACCCCTCCACTTT. This encodes CASSLWESNSPLHF.

This clone was picked up a small number of times. The V and J genes are TRBV4-2 and TRBJ1-2; maybe TRBD1 (5 bases). Trimming shortened V by 4 bases and J by 11 bases, and 23 bases separated the two germline ends. Germline-derived CDR1 and CDR2 are LGHNA and YNFKEQ. CDR3 length: 15 residues. CDR3 protein: CASSPDEAGHLWYTF. CDR3 DNA sequence: TGTGCCAGCAGCCCCGACGAGGCAGGGCACCTTTGGTACACCTTC.

The table lists this clone with a few counts. This CDR3 reads CASSPLGSEKLTGELFF. In nucleotides, the CDR3 is TGTGCCAGCAGTCCGCTTGGTAGCGAAAAACTCACCGGGGAGCTGTTTTTT. The chain is built from TRBV6-6 and TRBJ2-2; possible D gene TRBD2, 5 bases. V was trimmed by 5 bases and J by 4 bases, leaving 20 bases between them. The CDR3 consists of 17 residues. Germline V gene lookup returns CDR1 MNHNY and CDR2 SVGAGI (reference sequence).

This clone was seen a handful of times. V gene TRBV19 combines with J gene TRBJ2-3, with 9 bases that match TRBD2. Germline assignment: CDR1 LNHDA and CDR2 SQIVND (reference sequence). With V trimmed by 6 bases and J by 0 bases, 4 bases remained unmatched. The CDR3 has 15 amino acids. The chain's CDR3 is CASSVAGVSTDTQYF. The CDR3 DNA reads as TGTGCCAGTAGCGTAGCGGGAGTTAGCACAGATACGCAGTATTTT.

The chain couples TRBV13 to TRBJ1-5; D gene ambiguous. This CDR3 is 14 amino acids long. The germline V gene has CDR1 PRHDT and CDR2 FYEKMQ (reference sequence). V lost 0 bases to trimming and J lost 4 bases, with 7 bases between them. For the CDR3, the DNA is TGTGCCAGCAGCTTAGGGCAGATGAATCAGCCCCAGCATTTT. Its protein product is CASSLGQMNQPQHF.

The CDR3 DNA follows: TGTGCCAGCAGTACTAGCGGGAGAGGGGAGCTGTTTTTT. It yields the protein CASSTSGRGELFF. The J gene is TRBJ2-2, the V gene TRBV2, with TRBD2 matching 11 bases. V lost 5 bases, J lost 8 bases, and 1 base stayed unmatched. The germline V gene has CDR1 SNHLY and CDR2 FYNNEI. This CDR3 region has 13 residues.

This sequence joins TRBV5-4 and TRBJ2-7; 10 bases fit TRBD2. The CDR3 covers 15 residues. Germline V gene sequence: CDR1 SGHNT, CDR2 YYREEE (reference sequence). With V trimmed by 0 bases and J by 3 bases, 3 bases remained unmatched. DNA of the CDR3: TGTGCCAGCAGCTTGGGGCTAGCGGGAGTCTACGAGCAGTACTTC. Translated, it gives CASSLGLAGVYEQYF.

Only a few counts were recorded for this clone. The chain uses TRBV23-1 and TRBJ2-1; maybe TRBD2 (6 bases). TRBV23-1 is labeled an ORF, and its function is uncertain. V lost 0 bases, J lost 8 bases, and 8 bases lay in between. This CDR3 is built from 13 residues. The chain's CDR3 is CASSQSGRHEQFF. CDR3 sequence (DNA): TGCGCCAGCAGTCAATCAGGGAGGCATGAGCAGTTCTTC.

The gene calls are TRBV25-1 and TRBJ1-4, with a weak D call TRBD1 (6 bases). This CDR3 is 16 amino acids long. The V end was cut by 4 bases, the J end by 8 bases, with 20 bases between. Germline V gives CDR1 MGHDK, CDR2 SYGVNS. The CDR3 spells CASSASWGTLGEKLFF. The CDR3 DNA reads TGTGCCAGCAGTGCATCGTGGGGGACATTGGGGGAAAAACTGTTTTTT.

The chain joins TRBV24-1 to TRBJ2-1; D gene ambiguous. Germline V gene lookup returns CDR1 KGHDR and CDR2 SFDVKD. Trimming stripped 3 bases from V and 0 bases from J, with 11 bases between. CDR3 size: 16 residues. The CDR3 nucleotides read TGTGCCACCAGTGATCCCCCTGGGCGCTCCTACAATGAGCAGTTCTTC. Translated, it gives CATSDPPGRSYNEQFF.

This clone has just a few counts. The chain combines TRBV6-5 with TRBJ2-1; 9 positions agree with TRBD2. In germline, CDR1 is MNHEY, CDR2 SVGAGI. V was pared by 7 bases and J by 4 bases, with 8 bases of the junction left unmatched. The CDR3 has 15 residues. CDR3 DNA sequence: TGTGCCAGCACCTCGCTAGCGGGGATATACAATGAGCAGTTCTTC. It is translated as CASTSLAGIYNEQFF.

This chain joins TRBV24-1 and TRBJ2-7; a weak D match, TRBD2 (6 bases). Germline-derived CDR1 and CDR2 are KGHDR and SFDVKD. V shed 7 bases and J shed 7 bases, with 19 bases lying between them. CDR3 length equals 14 residues. DNA of the CDR3: TGTGCCACCAGCCCGGGACGGGGGTTAATAGAGCAGTACTTC. This sequence encodes CATSPGRGLIEQYF.

The V gene is TRBV21-1, the J gene TRBJ2-1; the D call of TRBD1 is as the table states it, not checked on the DNA. TRBV21-1 is annotated as a pseudogene. The CDR3 length is 18 residues. The CDR3 loop reads CASSKRQGAGAGYNEQFF. The CDR3, as DNA: TGTGCCAGCAGCAAAAGACAAGGGGCAGGAGCTGGCTACAATGAGCAGTTCTTC.

V and J are TRBV10-1 and TRBJ1-1; 7 bases match TRBD1. Germline CDR1 WNHNN, CDR2 SYGVQD (reference sequence). J gave up 4 bases and V 4 bases, and 6 bases lay outside the gene matches. The CDR3 is made up of 14 amino acids. The CDR3 loop is CASSGPTGTTEAFF. The CDR3 region has the DNA TGCGCCAGCAGTGGGCCGACAGGGACCACTGAAGCTTTCTTT.